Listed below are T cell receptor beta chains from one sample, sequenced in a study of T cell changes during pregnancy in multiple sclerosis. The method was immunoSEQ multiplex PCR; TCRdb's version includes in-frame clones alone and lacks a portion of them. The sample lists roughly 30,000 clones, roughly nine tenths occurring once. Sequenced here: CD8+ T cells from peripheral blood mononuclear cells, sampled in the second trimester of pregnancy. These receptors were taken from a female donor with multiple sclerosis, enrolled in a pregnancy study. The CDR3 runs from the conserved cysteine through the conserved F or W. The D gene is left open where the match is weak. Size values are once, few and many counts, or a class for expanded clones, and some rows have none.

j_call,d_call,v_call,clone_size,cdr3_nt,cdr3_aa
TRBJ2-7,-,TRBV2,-,TGTGCCATCGACTCTCCCGGGACAATACGTGGCGAGCAGTACTTC,CAIDSPGTIRGEQYF
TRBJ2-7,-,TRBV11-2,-,TGTGCCAGCAGCTCACAGGTCTCCTACGAGCAGTACTTC,CASSSQVSYEQYF
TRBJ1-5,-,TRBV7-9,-,TGTGCCAGCAGCTTAGGCCGGGAGCAGCCCCAGCATTTT,CASSLGREQPQHF
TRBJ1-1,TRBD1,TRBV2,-,TGTGCCAGCGGGGCCGGGACAGAAAACACTGAAGCTTTCTTT,CASGAGTENTEAFF
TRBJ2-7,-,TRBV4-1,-,TGCGCCAGCAGCCAAGCCGGAAGAGACGTGGGCCTTTCCTACGAGCAGTACTTC,CASSQAGRDVGLSYEQYF
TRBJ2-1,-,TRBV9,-,TGTGCCAGCAGAAGGGGGAGTAGCTCCTACAATGAGCAGTTCTTC,CASRRGSSSYNEQFF
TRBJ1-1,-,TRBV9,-,TGTGCCAGCAGCGTAGGCGGAGGTATGAACACTGAAGCTTTCTTT,CASSVGGGMNTEAFF
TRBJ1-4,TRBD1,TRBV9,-,TGTGCCAGCAGCGTCGGGACAGATGAAAAACTGTTTTTT,CASSVGTDEKLFF
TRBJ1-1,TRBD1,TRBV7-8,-,TGTGCCAGCAGCCCGCCCCGGACAGGGGGAAAAACTGAAGCTTTCTTT,CASSPPRTGGKTEAFF
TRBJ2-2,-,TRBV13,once,TGTGCCAGCAAACTGCCACGCACCGGGGAGCTGTTTTTT,CASKLPRTGELFF
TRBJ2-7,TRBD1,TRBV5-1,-,TGCGCCAGCAGCTGGGGACAGGGTTACGAGCAGTACTTC,CASSWGQGYEQYF
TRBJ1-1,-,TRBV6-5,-,TGTGCCAGCAGTTTAGAGGACATTACGAACACTGAAGCTTTCTTT,CASSLEDITNTEAFF
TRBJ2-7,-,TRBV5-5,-,TGTGCCAGCAGCCCGGAACGGGGGACAGAGAGGAGATACGAGCAGTACTTC,CASSPERGTERRYEQYF
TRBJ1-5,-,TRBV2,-,TGTGCCAGCAGTGAACACACAGCCCAGGACAATCAGCCCCAGCATTTT,CASSEHTAQDNQPQHF
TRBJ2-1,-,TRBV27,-,TGTGCCAGCAGTCTCGGACTGAACCTTTACAATGAGCAGTTCTTC,CASSLGLNLYNEQFF
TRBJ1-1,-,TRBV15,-,TGTGCCACCAGCTTTTACACGAACACTGAAGCTTTCTTT,CATSFYTNTEAFF
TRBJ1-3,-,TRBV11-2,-,TGTGCCAGCAGGTCGGGACTCTCTGGAAACACCATATATTTT,CASRSGLSGNTIYF
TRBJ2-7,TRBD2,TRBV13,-,TGTGCCAGCAGCTTAGAGAGCGGGGGCGAGAGCTCCTACGAGCAGTACTTC,CASSLESGGESSYEQYF
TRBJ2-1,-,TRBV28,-,TGTGCCAGCAGTTTTATGCGGACAGCCTACAATGAGCAGTTCTTC,CASSFMRTAYNEQFF
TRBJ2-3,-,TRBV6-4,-,TGTGCCAGCAGTGAAGGAGGCGGGAAGGGCACAGATACGCAGTATTTT,CASSEGGGKGTDTQYF
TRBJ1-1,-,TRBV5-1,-,TGCGCCAGCAGCCCGGCCAATCCCAGGGGGAACACTGAAGCTTTCTTT,CASSPANPRGNTEAFF
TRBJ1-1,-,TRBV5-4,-,TGTGCCAGCAGCTATGGCCCGAACACTGAAGCTTTCTTT,CASSYGPNTEAFF
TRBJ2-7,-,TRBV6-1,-,TGTGCCAGCAGGGACCAGCCAAGGGGCAAGGACGAGCAGTACTTC,CASRDQPRGKDEQYF
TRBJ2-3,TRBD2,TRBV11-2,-,TGTGCCAGCAGCTTGGGCGGGGGAATCACAGATACGCAGTATTTT,CASSLGGGITDTQYF